This T cell receptor beta chain appears in the sequencing data of a study of PD-1 blockade in classical Hodgkin lymphoma. Sequenced by immunoSEQ multiplex PCR; TCRdb stores in-frame clones only, minus some. Found here are tens of thousands of clones, about nine tenths of them singletons; the top ten hold around 3%. The CDR3 totals 12 residues. In germline, CDR1 is SGHKS, CDR2 YYEKEE (reference sequence). Deletions cut 0 bases from V and 12 bases from J, with 7 bases between. Time point denoted: cycle 4 day 1 (C4D1), after six to seven weeks of nivolumab. In every patient, relapse followed autologous stem cell transplantation, while exposure to brentuximab vedotin differed.

The source is a human donor with classical Hodgkin lymphoma. This material consisted of peripheral blood mononuclear cells (PBMCs), taken before the fourth cycle of nivolumab. The chain recombines TRBV5-5 with TRBJ1-6; D is unresolved. Here the CDR3 reads CASSLGAIPLHF. CDR3 sequence (DNA): TGTGCCAGCAGCTTGGGCGCCATACCCCTCCACTTT.